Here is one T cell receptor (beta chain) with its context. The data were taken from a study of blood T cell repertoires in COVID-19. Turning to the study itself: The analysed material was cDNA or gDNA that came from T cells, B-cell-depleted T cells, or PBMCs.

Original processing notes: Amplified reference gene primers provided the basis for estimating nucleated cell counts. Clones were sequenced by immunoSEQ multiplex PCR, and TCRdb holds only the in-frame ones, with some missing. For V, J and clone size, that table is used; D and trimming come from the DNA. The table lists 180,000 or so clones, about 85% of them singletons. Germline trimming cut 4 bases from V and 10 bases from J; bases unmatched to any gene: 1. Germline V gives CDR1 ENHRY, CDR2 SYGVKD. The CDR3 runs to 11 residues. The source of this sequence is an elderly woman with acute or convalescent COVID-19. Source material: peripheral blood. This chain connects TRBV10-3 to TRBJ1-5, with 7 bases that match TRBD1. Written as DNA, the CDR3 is TGTGCCATCAGTGGAGGGGGCCCCCAGCATTTT. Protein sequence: CAISGGGPQHF.